The rows below give T cell receptor beta chains drawn from one sample of a study of shared clonotypes between healthy human individuals. The repertoire was sequenced with immunoSEQ multiplex PCR; TCRdb's copy has only in-frame clones and lacks some. The sample consists of 1.6 million or so clones, around 95% of them appearing once. Input material: naive CD4+ T cells sorted from blood. The receptors originated from a man between 25 and 39 years old in good health. Both conserved end residues are part of each CDR3. The D gene is left open where the match is weak. Not all rows give a size; the values are once, few, many and, for expanded clones, a class.

clone_size: .
j_call: TRBJ1-2
d_call: .
v_call: TRBV28
cdr3_nt: TGTGCCAGCTCATGGTCATTGGGCTACACCTTC
cdr3_aa: CASSWSLGYTF

clone_size: once
j_call: TRBJ2-1
d_call: TRBD2
v_call: TRBV7-9
cdr3_nt: TGTGCCAGCAGCCACCGGGGACTAAGTTTGAATGAGCAGTTCTTC
cdr3_aa: CASSHRGLSLNEQFF

clone_size: .
j_call: TRBJ2-1
d_call: TRBD2
v_call: TRBV27
cdr3_nt: TGTGCCAGCAGCGGAAGGACTAGCGGGATGAGGAATGAGCAGTTCTTC
cdr3_aa: CASSGRTSGMRNEQFF

clone_size: .
j_call: TRBJ2-1
d_call: TRBD2
v_call: TRBV10-1
cdr3_nt: TGCGCCAGCCGACCGGGACTAGCGGGAGGCCCACCAGAGAATGAGCAGTTCTTC
cdr3_aa: CASRPGLAGGPPENEQFF

clone_size: .
j_call: TRBJ2-1
d_call: TRBD2
v_call: TRBV11-2
cdr3_nt: TGTGCCAGCAGCCCGACTGGGACTAGCGGGAGAGGACTTCACAATGAGCAGTTCTTC
cdr3_aa: CASSPTGTSGRGLHNEQFF

clone_size: .
j_call: TRBJ1-5
d_call: .
v_call: TRBV19
cdr3_nt: TGTGCCAGTAGTATGGAGGCAGGGTCCCAGAATCAGCCCCAGCATTTT
cdr3_aa: CASSMEAGSQNQPQHF

clone_size: .
j_call: TRBJ2-1
d_call: .
v_call: TRBV28
cdr3_nt: TGTGCCAGCTGCCAAACTCCCAATGAGCAGTTCTTC
cdr3_aa: CASCQTPNEQFF

clone_size: .
j_call: TRBJ2-3
d_call: TRBD2
v_call: TRBV9
cdr3_nt: TGTGCCAGCAGCGTAACAACTAGCGGGAGAAAGATTGGCACAGATACGCAGTATTTT
cdr3_aa: CASSVTTSGRKIGTDTQYF

clone_size: .
j_call: TRBJ2-7
d_call: .
v_call: TRBV6-1
cdr3_nt: TGTGCCAGCAGTGAATCGGCCATCCCCTACGAGCAGTACTTC
cdr3_aa: CASSESAIPYEQYF

clone_size: .
j_call: TRBJ2-2
d_call: TRBD1
v_call: TRBV7-2
cdr3_nt: TGTGCCAGCAGAGTCCCAGGGACAGGGGGCACCGGGGAGCTGTTTTTT
cdr3_aa: CASRVPGTGGTGELFF

clone_size: .
j_call: TRBJ1-3
d_call: .
v_call: TRBV29-1
cdr3_nt: TGCAGCTCAAGGGAGCTTAGCTCTGGAAACACCATATATTTT
cdr3_aa: CSSRELSSGNTIYF

clone_size: .
j_call: TRBJ2-1
d_call: TRBD2
v_call: TRBV18
cdr3_nt: TGTGCCAGCTCACCTGGGACTAGCGGGAGAGGACGCAATGAGCAGTTCTTC
cdr3_aa: CASSPGTSGRGRNEQFF

clone_size: .
j_call: TRBJ2-2
d_call: TRBD2
v_call: TRBV9
cdr3_nt: TGTGCCAGCAGTATAAAGGCAGGGTGGACTAGCGGGGACACCGGGGAGCTGTTTTTT
cdr3_aa: CASSIKAGWTSGDTGELFF

clone_size: .
j_call: TRBJ1-2
d_call: TRBD1
v_call: TRBV7-9
cdr3_nt: TGTGCCAGCAGCTTACCGACAGGGAACTATGGCTACACCTTC
cdr3_aa: CASSLPTGNYGYTF

clone_size: .
j_call: TRBJ1-1
d_call: .
v_call: TRBV6-6
cdr3_nt: TGTGCCAGCAGTTTGACCCGGACTGCGAACACTGAAGCTTTCTTT
cdr3_aa: CASSLTRTANTEAFF

clone_size: .
j_call: TRBJ1-5
d_call: TRBD1
v_call: TRBV6-5
cdr3_nt: TGTGCCAGCAGTTCGCTAGGACAGGGCACGAAGCCCCAGCATTTT
cdr3_aa: CASSSLGQGTKPQHF

clone_size: .
j_call: TRBJ1-2
d_call: .
v_call: TRBV7-9
cdr3_nt: TGTGCCAGCAGCTTATCTGTGGATGGCTACACCTTC
cdr3_aa: CASSLSVDGYTF

clone_size: once
j_call: TRBJ1-5
d_call: .
v_call: TRBV10-2
cdr3_nt: TGCGCCAGCAGTGAAAACGGACACAATCAGCCCCAGCATTTT
cdr3_aa: CASSENGHNQPQHF

clone_size: .
j_call: TRBJ1-5
d_call: TRBD1
v_call: TRBV14
cdr3_nt: TGTGCCAGCAGCCCCGACTCGGACAGGGGGGGGGAGGGCAATCAGCCCCAGCATTTT
cdr3_aa: CASSPDSDRGGEGNQPQHF

clone_size: .
j_call: TRBJ2-7
d_call: .
v_call: TRBV18
cdr3_nt: TGTGCCAGCTCACCGGAGAGGGACTCCTTCTACGAGCAGTACTTC
cdr3_aa: CASSPERDSFYEQYF

clone_size: .
j_call: TRBJ2-7
d_call: .
v_call: TRBV18
cdr3_nt: TGTGCCAGCTCACAAAGGCCCCCCGGCTACGAGCAGTACTTC
cdr3_aa: CASSQRPPGYEQYF

clone_size: .
j_call: TRBJ2-7
d_call: TRBD1
v_call: TRBV7-8
cdr3_nt: TGTGCCAGCAGCCTCCAGGGGGCAGACGAGCAGTACTTC
cdr3_aa: CASSLQGADEQYF

clone_size: .
j_call: TRBJ2-1
d_call: .
v_call: TRBV10-1
cdr3_nt: TGCGCCAGCAAACCGGACAACTACAATGAGCAGTTCTTC
cdr3_aa: CASKPDNYNEQFF

clone_size: .
j_call: TRBJ1-5
d_call: .
v_call: TRBV7-2
cdr3_nt: TGTGCCAGCAGCTTACGGGGGGGAAGCAATCAGCCCCAGCATTTT
cdr3_aa: CASSLRGGSNQPQHF

clone_size: .
j_call: TRBJ2-4
d_call: .
v_call: TRBV7-9
cdr3_nt: TGTGCCAGCAGCTCCCGGGGATGGGGGCGGGAGATGGTCAAAAACATTCAGTACTTC
cdr3_aa: CASSSRGWGREMVKNIQYF

clone_size: .
j_call: TRBJ2-7
d_call: TRBD2
v_call: TRBV7-9
cdr3_nt: TGTGCCAGCAGCACCCGGACTAGCGGGAGTATAACCTACGAGCAGTACTTC
cdr3_aa: CASSTRTSGSITYEQYF

clone_size: .
j_call: TRBJ1-5
d_call: TRBD1
v_call: TRBV19
cdr3_nt: TGTGCCAGCGACCGAAAGGGGGCACCTACGCAGCCCCAGCATTTT
cdr3_aa: CASDRKGAPTQPQHF

clone_size: .
j_call: TRBJ1-4
d_call: .
v_call: TRBV16
cdr3_nt: TGTGCCAGCAGCCGTAGTAGAGAAAAACTGTTTTTT
cdr3_aa: CASSRSREKLFF

clone_size: .
j_call: TRBJ2-2
d_call: TRBD1
v_call: TRBV7-2
cdr3_nt: TGTGCCAGCAGCTTACGGGACAGGGGTCCCGGGGAGCTGTTTTTT
cdr3_aa: CASSLRDRGPGELFF

clone_size: .
j_call: TRBJ1-5
d_call: .
v_call: TRBV30
cdr3_nt: TGTGCCTGGAGCCAAGGGGCGGGAAACCAGCCCCAGCATTTT
cdr3_aa: CAWSQGAGNQPQHF

clone_size: .
j_call: TRBJ2-5
d_call: TRBD1
v_call: TRBV19
cdr3_nt: TGTGCCAGTAGTATCCCTGACAGGGCCCAGTACTTC
cdr3_aa: CASSIPDRAQYF

clone_size: .
j_call: TRBJ2-3
d_call: .
v_call: TRBV20-1
cdr3_nt: TGCAGTGCCCAGTCGGGAGATACGCAGTATTTT
cdr3_aa: CSAQSGDTQYF

clone_size: .
j_call: TRBJ1-1
d_call: .
v_call: TRBV5-1
cdr3_nt: TGCGCCAGCAGCTTGGTGGGCCTTATCGAAACTGAAGCTTTCTTT
cdr3_aa: CASSLVGLIETEAFF

clone_size: .
j_call: TRBJ1-2
d_call: .
v_call: TRBV6-5
cdr3_nt: TGTGCCAGCAGTTACTCAAGGGCCCATAACTATGGCTACACCTTC
cdr3_aa: CASSYSRAHNYGYTF

clone_size: once
j_call: TRBJ2-1
d_call: .
v_call: TRBV28
cdr3_nt: TGTGCCAGCAGTCCCGGGACACACTACAATGAGCAGTTCTTC
cdr3_aa: CASSPGTHYNEQFF

clone_size: once
j_call: TRBJ1-1
d_call: .
v_call: TRBV6-1
cdr3_nt: TGTGCCAGCAGGACAGTAATGAACACTGAAGCTTTCTTT
cdr3_aa: CASRTVMNTEAFF

clone_size: .
j_call: TRBJ2-7
d_call: TRBD2
v_call: TRBV6-1
cdr3_nt: TGTGCCAGCAGTGAAGGGTGGCTAGCGGGATTCTACGAGCAGTACTTC
cdr3_aa: CASSEGWLAGFYEQYF

clone_size: .
j_call: TRBJ2-7
d_call: .
v_call: TRBV23-1
cdr3_nt: TGCGCCAGCAGTCAATCGCTCAGGACCCACTCCTACGAGCAGTACTTC
cdr3_aa: CASSQSLRTHSYEQYF

clone_size: .
j_call: TRBJ1-2
d_call: .
v_call: TRBV30
cdr3_nt: TGTGCCTGGAGTGTACTACGGGGCTACACCTTC
cdr3_aa: CAWSVLRGYTF

clone_size: .
j_call: TRBJ2-7
d_call: TRBD1
v_call: TRBV7-9
cdr3_nt: TGTGCCAGCACCTATGGGGGACAGGATTACTCCTACGAGCAGTACTTC
cdr3_aa: CASTYGGQDYSYEQYF

clone_size: .
j_call: TRBJ2-5
d_call: TRBD1
v_call: TRBV18
cdr3_nt: TGTGCCAGCTCACGTGGACAGGAACAAGAGACCCAGTACTTC
cdr3_aa: CASSRGQEQETQYF

clone_size: .
j_call: TRBJ2-7
d_call: TRBD2
v_call: TRBV6-6
cdr3_nt: TGTGCCAGCAGACAACTCCAGAGGACTAGCTCCAACGAGCAGTACTTC
cdr3_aa: CASRQLQRTSSNEQYF

clone_size: .
j_call: TRBJ1-3
d_call: .
v_call: TRBV7-9
cdr3_nt: TGTGCCAGCAGAACCTCTGGAAACACCATATATTTT
cdr3_aa: CASRTSGNTIYF

clone_size: .
j_call: TRBJ2-5
d_call: TRBD2
v_call: TRBV5-1
cdr3_nt: TGCGCCAGCAGCTTGGGGCTAGCGGGCTCCTTGGGAGAGACCCAGTACTTC
cdr3_aa: CASSLGLAGSLGETQYF

clone_size: .
j_call: TRBJ2-5
d_call: TRBD1
v_call: TRBV4-1
cdr3_nt: TGCGCCAGCGGGACAGCGGTACAAGAGACCCAGTACTTC
cdr3_aa: CASGTAVQETQYF

clone_size: once
j_call: TRBJ1-2
d_call: .
v_call: TRBV10-3
cdr3_nt: TGTGCCATCAGTGAGTCGTGGGCCCGGATTCGCTATGGCTACACCTTC
cdr3_aa: CAISESWARIRYGYTF

clone_size: once
j_call: TRBJ2-3
d_call: .
v_call: TRBV5-1
cdr3_nt: TGCGCCAGCAGCCCCAGACGGACTAGCACAGATACGCAGTATTTT
cdr3_aa: CASSPRRTSTDTQYF

clone_size: .
j_call: TRBJ2-1
d_call: .
v_call: TRBV29-1
cdr3_nt: TGCAGCGTTGAAGGCAGGAGCTCCTACAATGAGCAGTTCTTC
cdr3_aa: CSVEGRSSYNEQFF

clone_size: .
j_call: TRBJ2-7
d_call: TRBD1
v_call: TRBV5-4
cdr3_nt: TGTGCCAGCAGCCTGGGACAGGAATATACCTACGAGCAGTACTTC
cdr3_aa: CASSLGQEYTYEQYF

clone_size: .
j_call: TRBJ1-4
d_call: .
v_call: TRBV29-1
cdr3_nt: TGCAGCGTAGGGTCGGGAGAAAAACTGTTTTTT
cdr3_aa: CSVGSGEKLFF

clone_size: .
j_call: TRBJ2-2
d_call: TRBD1
v_call: TRBV14
cdr3_nt: TGTGCCAGCAGCCAAGACCACCCACCAGACAGGGACGCCGGGGAGCTGTTTTTT
cdr3_aa: CASSQDHPPDRDAGELFF

clone_size: .
j_call: TRBJ2-7
d_call: TRBD2
v_call: TRBV14
cdr3_nt: TGTGCCAGCCGACTAGCGGCCACCTACGAGCAGTACTTC
cdr3_aa: CASRLAATYEQYF

clone_size: .
j_call: TRBJ2-7
d_call: .
v_call: TRBV7-9
cdr3_nt: TGTGCCAGCAGTCATAGGACAGACTCCTACGAGCAGTACTTC
cdr3_aa: CASSHRTDSYEQYF

clone_size: .
j_call: TRBJ1-2
d_call: .
v_call: TRBV5-8
cdr3_nt: TGTGCCAGCAGCTTGGTTGCAGCCTATGGCTACACCTTC
cdr3_aa: CASSLVAAYGYTF